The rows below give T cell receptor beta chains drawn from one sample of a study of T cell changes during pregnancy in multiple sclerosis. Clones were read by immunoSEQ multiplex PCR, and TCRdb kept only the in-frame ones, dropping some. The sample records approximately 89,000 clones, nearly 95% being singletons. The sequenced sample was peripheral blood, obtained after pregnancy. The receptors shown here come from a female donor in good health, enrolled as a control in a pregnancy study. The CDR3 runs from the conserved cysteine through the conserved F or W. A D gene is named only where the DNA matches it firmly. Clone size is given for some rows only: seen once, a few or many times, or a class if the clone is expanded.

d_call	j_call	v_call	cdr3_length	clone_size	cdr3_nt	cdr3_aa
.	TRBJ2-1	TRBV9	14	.	TGTGCCAGCAGCGTCGATCAGGGAACCAGGGAGCAGTTCTTC	CASSVDQGTREQFF
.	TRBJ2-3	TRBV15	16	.	TGTGCCACCAGCAGAGTTCGGGTTACCCTCACAGATACGCAGTATTTT	CATSRVRVTLTDTQYF
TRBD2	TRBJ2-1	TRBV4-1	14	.	TGCGCCAGCAGCCTAGGGACTAGCGGGAGGGTGAAGTTCTTC	CASSLGTSGRVKFF
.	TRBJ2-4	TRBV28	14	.	TGTGCCAGCAGCCCTTTCGTGGCCAAAAACATTCAGTACTTC	CASSPFVAKNIQYF
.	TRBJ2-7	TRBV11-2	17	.	TGTGCCAGCAGCTTAGGGATCCGGCGACAGAGCTCCTACGAGCAGTACTTC	CASSLGIRRQSSYEQYF
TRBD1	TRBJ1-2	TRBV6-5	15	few	TGTGCCAGCAGACCTGGACAGGGGATGAGTCGAGGCTACACCTTC	CASRPGQGMSRGYTF
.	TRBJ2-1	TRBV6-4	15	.	TGTGCCAGCAGTGACCGACTGAGCTCCTACAATGAGCAGTTCTTC	CASSDRLSSYNEQFF
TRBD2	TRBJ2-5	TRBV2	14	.	TGTGCCAGCAGTCGACTAGCGGGAGGAGAGACCCAGTACTTC	CASSRLAGGETQYF
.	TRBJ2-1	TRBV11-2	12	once	TGTGCCAGCAGCTTAGTGGGAGATGAGCAGTTCTTC	CASSLVGDEQFF
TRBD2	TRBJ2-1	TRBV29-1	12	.	TGCAGCGTTAGAGCGGGAACGGGTGAGCAGTTCTTC	CSVRAGTGEQFF
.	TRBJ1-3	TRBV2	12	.	TGTGCCAGCCGGCCAGGGAGGAACACCATATATTTT	CASRPGRNTIYF
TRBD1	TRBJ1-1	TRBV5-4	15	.	TGTGCCAGCAGCGGATTACAGGGGGCTTACACTGAAGCTTTCTTT	CASSGLQGAYTEAFF
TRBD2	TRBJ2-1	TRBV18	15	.	TGTGCCAGCTCACCACGGGTAGGGGAGGGGAATGAGCAGTTCTTC	CASSPRVGEGNEQFF
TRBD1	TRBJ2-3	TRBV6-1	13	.	TGTGCCAGCAGTGGGATAGACAGGGGGATGCAGTATTTT	CASSGIDRGMQYF
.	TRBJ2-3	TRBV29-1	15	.	TGCAGCGTTAAAGGGGGGGGCAGGGGCACAGATACGCAGTATTTT	CSVKGGGRGTDTQYF
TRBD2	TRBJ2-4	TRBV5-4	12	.	TGTGCCAGCAGCTTTGGGGGGGGCATTCAGTACTTC	CASSFGGGIQYF
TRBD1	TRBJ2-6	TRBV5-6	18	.	TGTGCCAGCAGCCCGGTCCCGGGACAGGGTTCTGGGGCCAACGTCCTGACTTTC	CASSPVPGQGSGANVLTF
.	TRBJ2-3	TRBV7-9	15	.	TGTGCCAGCAGCTTAGAGGGGGAGAGCACAGATACGCAGTATTTT	CASSLEGESTDTQYF
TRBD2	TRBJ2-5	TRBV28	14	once	TGTGCCAGCGGTTACAGCGGGGTTGGGGAGACCCAGTACTTC	CASGYSGVGETQYF
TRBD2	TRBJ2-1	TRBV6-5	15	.	TGTGCCAGCAGTCCCCTCGGGGGGACTAGCTATGAGCAGTTCTTC	CASSPLGGTSYEQFF
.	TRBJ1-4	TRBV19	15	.	TGTGCCAGTTCTACAGGGAGATCAACTAATGAAAAACTGTTTTTT	CASSTGRSTNEKLFF
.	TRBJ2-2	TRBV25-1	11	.	TGTGCCAGCAGCATCACCGGGGAGCTGTTTTTT	CASSITGELFF
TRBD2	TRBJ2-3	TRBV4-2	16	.	TGTGCCAGCAGCCAGGGGACTAGCGGGAGGACAGATACGCAGTATTTT	CASSQGTSGRTDTQYF
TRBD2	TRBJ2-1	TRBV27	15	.	TGTGCCAGCAGCCCTAGCGGGAGAGGGTACAATGAGCAGTTCTTC	CASSPSGRGYNEQFF
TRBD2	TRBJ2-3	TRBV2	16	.	TGTGCCAGCAGTGCCCCGACTAGCCTGAGCACAGATACGCAGTATTTT	CASSAPTSLSTDTQYF
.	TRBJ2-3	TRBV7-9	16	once	TGTGCCAGCAGCTCAACCCCCTGGGCAGACACAGATACGCAGTATTTT	CASSSTPWADTDTQYF
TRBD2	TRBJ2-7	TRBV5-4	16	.	TGTGCCAGCAGCACCCGGACTAGCGGGAGGTGGGGCGAGCAGTACTTC	CASSTRTSGRWGEQYF
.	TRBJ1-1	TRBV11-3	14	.	TGTGCCAGCAGCCCCGGGGGGGGGAACACTGAAGCTTTCTTT	CASSPGGGNTEAFF
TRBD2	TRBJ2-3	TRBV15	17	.	TGTGCCACCAGCGCCAGACTAGCGGGAGGGTTTGCAGATACGCAGTATTTT	CATSARLAGGFADTQYF
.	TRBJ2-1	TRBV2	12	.	TGTGCCAGCAGTGACCTTATTGATGAGCAGTTCTTC	CASSDLIDEQFF
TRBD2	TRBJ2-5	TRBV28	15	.	TGTGCCAGCAAACCTAGCGGGAGCGTTGGAGAGACCCAGTACTTC	CASKPSGSVGETQYF
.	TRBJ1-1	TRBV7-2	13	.	TGTGCCAGCAGCCCGGGGGGGGGCGCTGAAGCTTTCTTT	CASSPGGGAEAFF
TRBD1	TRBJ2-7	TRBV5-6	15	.	TGTGCCAGCAGCTTCGCCCAGACAGGGTACTACGAGCAGTACTTC	CASSFAQTGYYEQYF
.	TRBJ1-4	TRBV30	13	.	TGTGCCTGGAGTATAGACAATAATGAAAAACTGTTTTTT	CAWSIDNNEKLFF
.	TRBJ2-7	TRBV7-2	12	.	TGTGCCAGCAGCTTCGACAGCTACGAGCAGTACTTC	CASSFDSYEQYF
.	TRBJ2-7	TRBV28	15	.	TGTGCCAGCAGCATGACTAAGCTCGGGTACTACGAGCAGTACTTC	CASSMTKLGYYEQYF
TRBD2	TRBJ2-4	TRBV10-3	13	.	TGTGCCATCAGTGATTCCCCGGGGGGCATTCAGTACTTC	CAISDSPGGIQYF
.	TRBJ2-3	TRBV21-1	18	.	TGTGCCAGCAGCTTACGGACTAGCGGGAGGGCGGGGGGAGATACGCAGTATTTT	CASSLRTSGRAGGDTQYF
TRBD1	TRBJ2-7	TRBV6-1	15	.	TGTGCCAGCAGTGTAATGACAGGGTCAGTATGGGAGCAGTACTTC	CASSVMTGSVWEQYF
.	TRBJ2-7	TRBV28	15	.	TGTGCCAGCAGTCGCCCCCGGGACACCTCCTACGAGCAGTACTTC	CASSRPRDTSYEQYF
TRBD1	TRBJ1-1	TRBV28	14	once	TGTGCCAGCAGCCAGGGACAGGGGGGGACTGAAGCTTTCTTT	CASSQGQGGTEAFF
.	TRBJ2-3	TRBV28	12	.	TGTGCCAGCAGCCCGCCGGAGAATACGCAGTATTTT	CASSPPENTQYF
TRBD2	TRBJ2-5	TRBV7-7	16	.	TGTGCCAGCAGCTCCGCTAGCGGGAGGGCCGCAGAGACCCAGTACTTC	CASSSASGRAAETQYF
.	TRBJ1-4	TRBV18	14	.	TGTGCCAGCTCACAAAGGGGCTCGGATGAAAAACTGTTTTTT	CASSQRGSDEKLFF
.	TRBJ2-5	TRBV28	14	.	TGTGCCAGCAGTATTGCCAGGGGGGCAGAGACCCAGTACTTC	CASSIARGAETQYF
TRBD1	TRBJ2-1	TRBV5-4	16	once	TGTGCCAGCAGCTCCACGGACAGGGCGGCCTACAATGAGCAGTTCTTC	CASSSTDRAAYNEQFF
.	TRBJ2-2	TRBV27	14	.	TGTGCCAGCAGCCTACAGGGTACGGTCGGGGAGCTGTTTTTT	CASSLQGTVGELFF